The T cell receptor (beta chain) under discussion was sequenced for a study of PD-1 blockade in classical Hodgkin lymphoma. On this clone itself: The antigen is not known.

Study-wide results and caveats: At baseline, newly diagnosed patients reportedly showed less TCR diversity than healthy donors. Baseline diversity in complete responders resembled that of newly diagnosed patients.

The assay was immunoSEQ multiplex PCR, and TCRdb's table has in-frame clones only and misses some. The sample shows some 60,000 clones, roughly nine tenths of them seen only once. With no exception, relapse followed autologous stem cell transplantation in all patients, and brentuximab vedotin exposure varied. Complete response, partial response or progressive disease was each patient's best response. The sequencing used peripheral blood mononuclear cells (PBMCs), collected at baseline. The sequence was collected from a human donor with classical Hodgkin lymphoma.

CDR3 in DNA: TGTGCCAGCATCCCTGCAGGTTTAGGAAACGAGCAGTACTTC. This codes for CASIPAGLGNEQYF. J is TRBJ2-7 and V is TRBV6-6, with unresolved D. This CDR3 has 14 residues. Germline CDR1 MNHNY, CDR2 SVGAGI (reference sequence). Trimming took 7 bases from V and 5 from J, leaving 18 bases between them.